This TCR beta chain originates from a study of cytomegalovirus exposure and HLA in healthy donors. Whole-study findings and limits: The likely explanation for a cluster of highly shared sequence variants was sequencing artifact. Earlier analysis looked at TCR beta V segments, and most were productive about 90% or about 30% of the time. A later analysis showed HLA-associated TCR beta chains outstripping equally common others in clonal expansion.

With 60 Vbeta and 13 Jbeta primers, the PCR was carried out. TCRdb's copy holds only in-frame clones and misses some; the assay was immunoSEQ multiplex PCR. This sample has over 80,000 clones; 73% occur once, and the top ten carry less than 4.5%. Note on this clone: Its antigen is not known.

The origin of this receptor is a man aged 40-49 years in good health and CMV-seronegative. Input material: PBMCs.

As DNA, the CDR3 is TGTGCCACCAGTAACGATTGGGCAGGGGGTTCTCATGGCTACACCTTC. Its translation: CATSNDWAGGSHGYTF. The genes are TRBV15 and TRBJ1-2; 7 bases line up with TRBD1. With 6 bases clipped from V and 6 bases from J, the junction kept 16 bases outside the gene matches. Germline V gene sequence: CDR1 LNHNV, CDR2 YYDKDF (reference sequence). CDR3 length: 16 amino acids.